Presented here are 9 T cell receptor beta chains from one specimen sequenced in a study of technical replicates of blood from several donors. Libraries were prepared by immunoSEQ multiplex PCR; TCRdb keeps only in-frame clonotypes and omits some of them. The table includes about 83,000 clones, about 93% detected once. Sequenced material: T cells isolated from PBMCs. The origin of the receptors is a human donor in good health.

The chain recombines TRBV9 with TRBJ2-1; D ambiguous. CDR3 length: 14 residues. Trimming pared 0 bases from V and 7 bases from J, leaving 11 bases between. CDR1 SGDLS and CDR2 YYNGEE come from the germline V gene. This chain's CDR3 is CASSVAISPNEQFF. As DNA, the CDR3 is TGTGCCAGCAGCGTAGCAATTAGTCCGAATGAGCAGTTCTTC.

This CDR3 reads CASSAGTTNEKLFF. CDR3 DNA: TGTGCCAGCAGCGCCGGGACAACTAATGAAAAACTGTTTTTT. The V and J genes are TRBV2 and TRBJ1-4; D is unresolved. The germline V and J ends were trimmed by 6 bases and 0 bases, with 8 bases remaining between them. This CDR3 has 14 amino acids. Germline CDR1 and CDR2: SNHLY and FYNNEI.

The rearrangement joins TRBV14 to TRBJ1-6; no reliable D call. The V end lost 5 bases, the J end lost 6 bases, and 17 bases lay between the germline ends. The CDR3 is 16 amino acids. The germline V gene has CDR1 SGHDN and CDR2 FVKESK. CDR3 protein: CASSAQTVGPNSPLHF. In nucleotides, the CDR3 is TGTGCCAGCAGCGCCCAAACAGTGGGCCCTAATTCACCCCTCCACTTT.

In this sample, this clone turned up once. The chain employs TRBV4-2 and TRBJ1-4; D unclear. Trimming cost V 1 base and J 6 bases, with 9 bases left between them. Germline lookup yields CDR1 LGHNA and CDR2 YNFKEQ. CDR3 length: 14 residues. The DNA of the CDR3 is TGTGCCAGCAGCCAAGGCGGGGTTGATGAAAAACTGTTTTTT. Its translation: CASSQGGVDEKLFF.

This rearrangement joins TRBV6-1 to TRBJ2-7, with D perhaps TRBD2 (5 bases). Deletions cut 8 bases from V and 3 bases from J, with 14 bases between. The germline CDR1 and CDR2 sequences are MNHNS and SASEGT. This CDR3 has 13 residues. CDR3 bases: TGTGCCAGCTCGAGGGTAAAATACTACGAGCAGTACTTC. Translation gives CASSRVKYYEQYF.

This clone showed up just once. V is TRBV25-1 and J is TRBJ2-4; TRBD1 agrees at 8 bases. CDR1 and CDR2 from the germline V gene are MGHDK and SYGVNS. The CDR3 runs to 16 residues. V gave up 2 bases and J gave up 3 bases; unmatched junction bases: 6. CDR3 DNA: TGTGCCAGCAGTGAACCGACAGGGGCTGGCAAAAACATTCAGTACTTC. It is translated as CASSEPTGAGKNIQYF.

V gene TRBV2 combines with J gene TRBJ1-5; TRBD1 is a possible D gene (6 bases). The CDR3 totals 13 residues. Trimming stripped 8 bases from V and 6 bases from J, with 14 bases between. The V gene's germline CDR1 is SNHLY and CDR2 FYNNEI. The CDR3 DNA reads as TGTGCCAGCCATGACAGGTTCGGTCAGCCCCAGCATTTT. It yields the protein CASHDRFGQPQHF.

This CDR3 reads CARSGTSGVDEQFF. In nucleotides, the CDR3 is TGTGCCCGATCCGGGACTAGCGGGGTTGATGAGCAGTTCTTC. The chain has TRBV30 and TRBJ2-1; the match to TRBD2 covers 13 bases. This CDR3 has 14 amino acids. The germline V gene encodes CDR1 GTSNPN and CDR2 SVGIG (reference sequence). V lost 8 bases to trimming and J lost 8 bases; unmatched junction nucleotides: 9.

V and J are TRBV5-1 and TRBJ2-7; 8 bases are shared with TRBD1. Germline-derived CDR1 and CDR2 are SGHRS and YFSETQ. V lost 3 bases to trimming and J lost 4 bases; unmatched junction nucleotides: 12. There are 16 residues in the CDR3. Written as DNA, the CDR3 is TGCGCCAGCAGCTATACTTTAACAGGGGGGAGGTACGAGCAGTACTTC. It specifies CASSYTLTGGRYEQYF.